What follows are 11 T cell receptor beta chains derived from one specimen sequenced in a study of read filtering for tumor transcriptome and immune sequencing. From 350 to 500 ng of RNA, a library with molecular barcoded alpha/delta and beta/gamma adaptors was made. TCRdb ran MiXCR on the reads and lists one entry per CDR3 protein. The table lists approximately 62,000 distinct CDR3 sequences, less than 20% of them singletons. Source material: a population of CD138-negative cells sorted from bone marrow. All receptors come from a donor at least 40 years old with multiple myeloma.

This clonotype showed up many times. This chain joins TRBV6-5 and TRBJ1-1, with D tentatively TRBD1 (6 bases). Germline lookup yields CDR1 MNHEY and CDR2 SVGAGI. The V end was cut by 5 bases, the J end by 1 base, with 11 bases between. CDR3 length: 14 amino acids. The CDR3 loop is CASSNDRKNTEAFF. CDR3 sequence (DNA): TGTGCCAGCAGTAACGACAGGAAGAACACTGAAGCTTTCTTT.

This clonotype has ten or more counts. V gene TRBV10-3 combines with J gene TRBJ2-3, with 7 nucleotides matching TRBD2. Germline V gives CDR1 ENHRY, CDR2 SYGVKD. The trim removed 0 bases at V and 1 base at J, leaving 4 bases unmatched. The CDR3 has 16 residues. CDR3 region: CAISESLGLGTDTQYF. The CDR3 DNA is TGTGCCATCAGTGAGTCCCTTGGACTAGGCACAGATACGCAGTATTTT.

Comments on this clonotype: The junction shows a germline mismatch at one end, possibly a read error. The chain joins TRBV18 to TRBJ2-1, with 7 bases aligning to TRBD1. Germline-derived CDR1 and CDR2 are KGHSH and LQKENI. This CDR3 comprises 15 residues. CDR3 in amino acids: CASSPLQGPHNKQFF. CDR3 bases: TGTGCCAGCTCACCTTTACAGGGGCCCCACAATAAGCAGTTCTTC.

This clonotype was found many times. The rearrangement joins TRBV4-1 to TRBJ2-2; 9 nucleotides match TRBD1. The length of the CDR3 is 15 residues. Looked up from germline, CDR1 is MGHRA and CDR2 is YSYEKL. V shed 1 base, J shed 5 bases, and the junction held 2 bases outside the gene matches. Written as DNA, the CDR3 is TGCGCCAGCAGCCAAGCGGGACAGGGAACCGGGGAGCTGTTTTTT. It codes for CASSQAGQGTGELFF.

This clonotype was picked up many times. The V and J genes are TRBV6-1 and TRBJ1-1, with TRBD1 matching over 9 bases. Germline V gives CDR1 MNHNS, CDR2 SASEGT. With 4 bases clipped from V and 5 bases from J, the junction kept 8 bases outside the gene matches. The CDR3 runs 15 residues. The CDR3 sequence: CASSAQGARGTEAFF. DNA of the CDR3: TGTGCCAGCAGTGCACAGGGGGCTCGAGGAACTGAAGCTTTCTTT.

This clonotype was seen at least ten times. The CDR3 sequence: CSVEGWEGTQYF. CDR3 sequence (DNA): TGCAGCGTTGAAGGTTGGGAGGGGACCCAGTACTTC. V and J are TRBV29-1 and TRBJ2-5; 7 nucleotides agree with TRBD2. The germline gives CDR1 SQVTM, CDR2 ANQGSEA. This CDR3 region has 12 residues. Unmatched junction bases numbered 3, after V lost 1 base and J lost 7 bases.

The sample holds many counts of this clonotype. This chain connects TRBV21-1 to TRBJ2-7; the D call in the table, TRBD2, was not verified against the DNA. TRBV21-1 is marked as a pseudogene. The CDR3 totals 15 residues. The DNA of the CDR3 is TGTGCCGCGGATCATCAGCGGGAACTATCTTGCGAGCAGTACTTC. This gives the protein CAADHQRELSCEQYF.

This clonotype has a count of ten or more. DNA for the CDR3: TGTGCCAGCGAGCCGGGGGAGAACCAAGAGACCCAGTACTTC. This codes for CASEPGENQETQYF. The rearrangement uses TRBV6-6 and TRBJ2-5, with D tentatively TRBD2 (6 bases). This CDR3 region has 14 residues. Germline CDR1 reads MNHNY; CDR2 reads SVGAGI (reference sequence). V was trimmed by 8 bases and J by 0 bases, leaving 13 bases between them.

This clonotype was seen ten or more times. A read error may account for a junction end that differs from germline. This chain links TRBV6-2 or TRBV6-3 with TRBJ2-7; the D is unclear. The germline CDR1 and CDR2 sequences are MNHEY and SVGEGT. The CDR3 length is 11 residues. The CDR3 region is CVSSYSREQYF. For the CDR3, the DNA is TGTGTCAGCAGTTACTCGAGGGAGCAGTACTTC.

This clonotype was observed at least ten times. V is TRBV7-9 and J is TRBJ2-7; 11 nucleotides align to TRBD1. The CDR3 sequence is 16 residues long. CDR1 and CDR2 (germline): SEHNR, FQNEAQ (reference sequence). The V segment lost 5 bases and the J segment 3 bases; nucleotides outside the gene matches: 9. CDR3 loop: CASSTPPGQGVYEQYF. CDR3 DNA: TGTGCCAGCAGCACCCCGCCGGGACAGGGGGTCTACGAGCAGTACTTC.

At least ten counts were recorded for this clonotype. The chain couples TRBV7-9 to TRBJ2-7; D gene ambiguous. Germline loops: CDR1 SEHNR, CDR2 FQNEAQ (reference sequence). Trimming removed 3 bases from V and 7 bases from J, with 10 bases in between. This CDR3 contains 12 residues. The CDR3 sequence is CASSLVGMEQYF. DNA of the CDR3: TGTGCCAGCAGCTTGGTAGGAATGGAGCAGTACTTC.